This TCR beta chain was sequenced in a study of naive and memory T cell subsets. Regarding the study as a whole: In naive cells, over 90% of TCR sequences were seen only once. The power law exponent of TCR abundance differed between naive and memory cells. Especially in CD8 cells, naive repertoires contained a few larger clonotypes, possibly CD45RA-re-expressing memory cells.

Germline lookup yields CDR1 SQVTM and CDR2 ANQGSEA. This CDR3 contains 15 residues. With 2 bases removed from V and 7 bases from J, the gap between germline ends came to 17 bases. This clonotype was detected only a few times. What it binds is not known. Both TRBC1 and TRBC2 were covered by a beta constant-region primer of two equimolar oligonucleotides. Nested alpha and beta constant-region primers with the SP2 primer drove four PCR rounds on ligated cDNA. The cDNA 3' end received a ligated single-stranded oligonucleotide carrying the SP2 primer and a 12-nucleotide UMI. Via MiXCR, TCRdb re-called the UMI-ligation and nested PCR reads, giving one row per CDR3 protein. This repertoire shows under 150,000 distinct CDR3 sequences, about a fifth found once; its top ten account for roughly 0.63%. Cells stained for CD3, CD4, CD8, CD45RA, CD27 and viability were sorted into four CD45RA/CD27 subsets.

Source material: naive CD8+ T cells from blood. This sequence originates from a human donor in good health. J is TRBJ2-2 and V is TRBV29-1, with D perhaps given as TRBD1 or TRBD2 (6 bases each). The chain's CDR3 is CSVELSRGGVGELFF. In DNA form, the CDR3 reads TGCAGCGTTGAACTCAGCAGGGGAGGTGTCGGGGAGCTGTTTTTT.